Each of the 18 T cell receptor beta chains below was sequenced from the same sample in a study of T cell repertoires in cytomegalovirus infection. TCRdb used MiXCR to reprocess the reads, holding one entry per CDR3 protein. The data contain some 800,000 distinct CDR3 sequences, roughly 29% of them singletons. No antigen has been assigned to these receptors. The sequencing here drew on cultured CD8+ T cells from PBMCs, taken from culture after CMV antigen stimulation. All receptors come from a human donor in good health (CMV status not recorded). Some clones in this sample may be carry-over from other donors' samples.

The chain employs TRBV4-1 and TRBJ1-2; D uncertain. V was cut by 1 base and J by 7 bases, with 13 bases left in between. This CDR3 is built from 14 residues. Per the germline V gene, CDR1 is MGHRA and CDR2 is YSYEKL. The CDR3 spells CASSQVEGWIGYTF. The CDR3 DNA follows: TGCGCCAGCAGCCAAGTCGAGGGATGGATTGGCTACACCTTC.

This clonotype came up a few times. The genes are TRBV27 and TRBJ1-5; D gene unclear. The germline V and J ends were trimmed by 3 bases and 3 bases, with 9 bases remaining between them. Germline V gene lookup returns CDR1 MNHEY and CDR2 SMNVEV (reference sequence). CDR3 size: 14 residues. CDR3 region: CASSFSRYNQPQHF. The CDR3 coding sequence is TGTGCCAGCAGTTTCTCCCGCTACAATCAGCCCCAGCATTTT.

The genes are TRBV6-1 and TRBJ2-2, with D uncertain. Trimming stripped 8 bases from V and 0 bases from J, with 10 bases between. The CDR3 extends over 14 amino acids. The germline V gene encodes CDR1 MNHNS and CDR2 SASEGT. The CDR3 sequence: CASHQFPNTGELFF. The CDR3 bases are TGTGCCAGCCACCAGTTCCCGAACACCGGGGAGCTGTTTTTT.

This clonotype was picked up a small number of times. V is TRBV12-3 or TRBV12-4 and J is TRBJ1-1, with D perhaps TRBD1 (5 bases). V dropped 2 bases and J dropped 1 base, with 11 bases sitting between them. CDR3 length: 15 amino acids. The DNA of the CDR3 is TGTGCCAGCAGTTTAACCCCGACAGAGAACACTGAAGCTTTCTTT. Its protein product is CASSLTPTENTEAFF.

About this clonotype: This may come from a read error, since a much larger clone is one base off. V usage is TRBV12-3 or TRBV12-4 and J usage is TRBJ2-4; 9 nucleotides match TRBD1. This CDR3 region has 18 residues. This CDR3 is CASSPGTGNRPANNIQYF. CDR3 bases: TGTGCCAGCAGTCCCGGGACAGGGAATCGCCCGGCCAACAACATTCAGTACTTC.

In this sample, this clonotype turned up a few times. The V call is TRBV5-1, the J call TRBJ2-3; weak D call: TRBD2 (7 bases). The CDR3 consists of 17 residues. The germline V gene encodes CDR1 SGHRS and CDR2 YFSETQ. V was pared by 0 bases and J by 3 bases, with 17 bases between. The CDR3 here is CASSLDGGAYGTDTQYF. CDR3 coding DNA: TGCGCCAGCAGCTTGGATGGGGGGGCCTACGGGACAGATACGCAGTATTTT.

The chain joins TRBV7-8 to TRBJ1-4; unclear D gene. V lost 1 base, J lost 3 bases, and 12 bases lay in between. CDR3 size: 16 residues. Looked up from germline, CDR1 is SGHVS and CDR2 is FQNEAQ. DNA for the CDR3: TGTGCCAGCAGCTTAGATTTTTTGGCTGCTAATGAAAAACTGTTTTTT. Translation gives CASSLDFLAANEKLFF.

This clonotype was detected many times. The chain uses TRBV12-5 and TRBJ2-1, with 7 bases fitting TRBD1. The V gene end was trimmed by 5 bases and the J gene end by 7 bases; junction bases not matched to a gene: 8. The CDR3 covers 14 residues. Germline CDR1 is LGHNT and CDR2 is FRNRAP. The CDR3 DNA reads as TGTGCTAGTGGTACACAGGGGAGTGAAAATGAGCAGTTCTTC. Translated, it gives CASGTQGSENEQFF.

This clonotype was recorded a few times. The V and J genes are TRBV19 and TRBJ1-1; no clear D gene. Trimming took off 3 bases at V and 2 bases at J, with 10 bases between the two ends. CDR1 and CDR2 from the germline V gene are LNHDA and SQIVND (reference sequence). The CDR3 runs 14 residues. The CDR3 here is CASSIGSTNTEAFF. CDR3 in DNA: TGTGCCAGTAGTATTGGATCCACAAACACTGAAGCTTTCTTT.

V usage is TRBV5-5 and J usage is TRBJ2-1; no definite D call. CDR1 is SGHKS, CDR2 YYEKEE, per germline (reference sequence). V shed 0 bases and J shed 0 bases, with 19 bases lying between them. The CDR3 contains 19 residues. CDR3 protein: CASSLEGVLSWGSYNEQFF. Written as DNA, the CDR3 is TGTGCCAGCAGCTTGGAAGGAGTACTATCCTGGGGCTCCTACAATGAGCAGTTCTTC.

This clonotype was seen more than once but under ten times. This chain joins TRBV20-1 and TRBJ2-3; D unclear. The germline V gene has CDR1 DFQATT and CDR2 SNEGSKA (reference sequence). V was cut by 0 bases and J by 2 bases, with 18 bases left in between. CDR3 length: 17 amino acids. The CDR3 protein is CSARDPAESRFTDTQYF. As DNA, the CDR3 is TGCAGTGCTAGAGACCCGGCGGAGTCCCGGTTCACAGATACGCAGTATTTT.

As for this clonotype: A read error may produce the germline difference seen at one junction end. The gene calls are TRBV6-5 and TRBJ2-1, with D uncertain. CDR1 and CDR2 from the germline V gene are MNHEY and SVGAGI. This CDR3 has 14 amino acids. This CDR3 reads CVSSYDDPRDEQFF. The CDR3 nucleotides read TGTGTCAGCAGTTACGATGACCCTAGGGATGAGCAGTTCTTC.

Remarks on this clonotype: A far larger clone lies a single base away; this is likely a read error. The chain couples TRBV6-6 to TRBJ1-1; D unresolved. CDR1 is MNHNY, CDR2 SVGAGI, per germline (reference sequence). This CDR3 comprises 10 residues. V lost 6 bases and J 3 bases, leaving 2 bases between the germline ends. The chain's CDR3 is CASRDTEAFF. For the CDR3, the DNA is TGTGCCAGCAGGGACACTGAAGCTTTCTTT.

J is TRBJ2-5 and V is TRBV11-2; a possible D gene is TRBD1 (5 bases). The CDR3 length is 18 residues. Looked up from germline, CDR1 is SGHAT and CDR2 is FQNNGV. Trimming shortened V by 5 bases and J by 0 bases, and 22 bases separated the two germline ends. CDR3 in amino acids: CASSILDRLPHHQETQYF. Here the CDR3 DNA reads TGTGCCAGCAGCATCCTCGACAGACTCCCCCACCACCAAGAGACCCAGTACTTC.

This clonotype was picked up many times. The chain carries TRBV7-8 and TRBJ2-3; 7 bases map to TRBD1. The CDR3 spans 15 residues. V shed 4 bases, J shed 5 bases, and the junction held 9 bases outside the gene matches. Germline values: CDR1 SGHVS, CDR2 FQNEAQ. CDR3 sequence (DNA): TGTGCCAGCAGCTCTATACAGGGGATTGGAGATACGCAGTATTTT. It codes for CASSSIQGIGDTQYF.

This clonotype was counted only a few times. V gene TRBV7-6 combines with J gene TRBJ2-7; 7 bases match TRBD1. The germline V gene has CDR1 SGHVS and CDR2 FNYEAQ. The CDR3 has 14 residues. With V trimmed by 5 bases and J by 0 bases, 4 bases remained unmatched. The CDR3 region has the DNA TGTGCCAGCAGCGAGACAGGGACCTCCTACGAGCAGTACTTC. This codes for CASSETGTSYEQYF. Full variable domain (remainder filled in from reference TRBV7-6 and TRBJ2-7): GAGVSQSPRYKVTKRGQDVALRCDPISGHVSLYWYRQALGQGPEFLTYFNYEAQQDKSGLPNDRFSAERPEGSISTLTIQRTEQRDSAMYRCASSETGTSYEQYFGPGTRLTVT.

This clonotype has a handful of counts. The CDR3 sequence is CASQAGGYTF. The DNA for the CDR3 is TGTGCCAGCCAAGCCGGAGGCTACACCTTC. The rearrangement uses TRBV19 and TRBJ1-2, with D uncertain. The germline V gene encodes CDR1 LNHDA and CDR2 SQIVND (reference sequence). The CDR3 extends over 10 amino acids. V was trimmed by 9 bases and J by 8 bases, leaving 10 bases between them.

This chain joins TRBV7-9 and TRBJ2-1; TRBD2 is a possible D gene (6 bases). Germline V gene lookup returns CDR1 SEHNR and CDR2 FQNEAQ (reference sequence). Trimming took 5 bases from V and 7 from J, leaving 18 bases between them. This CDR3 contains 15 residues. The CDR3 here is CASSPAAGRSNEQFF. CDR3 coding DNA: TGTGCCAGCAGCCCCGCCGCAGGGAGGTCGAATGAGCAGTTCTTC.